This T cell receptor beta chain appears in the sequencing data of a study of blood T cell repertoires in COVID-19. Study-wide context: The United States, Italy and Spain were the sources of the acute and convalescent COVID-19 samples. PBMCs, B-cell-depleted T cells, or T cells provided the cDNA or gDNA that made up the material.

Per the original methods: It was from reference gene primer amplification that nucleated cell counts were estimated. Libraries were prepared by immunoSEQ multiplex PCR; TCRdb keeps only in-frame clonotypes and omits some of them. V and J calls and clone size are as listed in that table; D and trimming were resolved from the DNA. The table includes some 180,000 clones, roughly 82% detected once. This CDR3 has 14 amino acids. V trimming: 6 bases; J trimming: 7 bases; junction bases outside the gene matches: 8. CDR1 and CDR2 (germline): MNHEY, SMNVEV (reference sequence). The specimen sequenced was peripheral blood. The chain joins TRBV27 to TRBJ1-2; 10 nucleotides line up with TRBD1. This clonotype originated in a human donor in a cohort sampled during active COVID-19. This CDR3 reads CASRKDRGYAGYTF. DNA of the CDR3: TGTGCCAGCAGGAAGGACAGGGGGTATGCTGGCTACACCTTC.